A selection of T cell receptor beta chains follows, all from one sample in a study of blood T cell repertoires in COVID-19. Produced via immunoSEQ multiplex PCR; TCRdb's table is partial and in-frame only. The table has some 270,000 clones, 80% to 90% seen once; the top ten hold about 3.4%. The sample consisted of PBMCs or T cells enriched from blood (not recorded which). The receptor set was obtained from a woman aged 40 to 55 who had been exposed to COVID-19. CDR3s include the opening cysteine and the closing phenylalanine or tryptophan. The order of the fields is clone size, V gene, D gene, J gene, CDR3 protein, CDR3 DNA. The D gene is left open where the match is weak. Clone size, where shown, is once, few, many, or a class for clones that have expanded.

NA	TRBV6-2/TRBV6-3	TRBD1	TRBJ1-6	CASSSTSGTGNSPLHF	TGTGCCAGCAGTTCTACCTCCGGGACAGGGAATTCACCCCTCCACTTT
few	TRBV19	NA	TRBJ2-7	CASSTLLQGGRYEQYF	TGTGCCAGTAGTACTCTATTACAGGGTGGGCGCTACGAGCAGTACTTC
NA	TRBV3-1/TRBV3-2	NA	TRBJ1-2	CASSQAQTDYGYTF	TGTGCCAGCAGCCAAGCCCAGACAGACTATGGCTACACCTTC
NA	TRBV28	NA	TRBJ1-6	CASSRQVTPLHF	TGTGCCAGCAGTCGACAGGTTACACCCCTCCACTTT
NA	TRBV19	NA	TRBJ1-5	CASSVSGLRAQPQHF	TGTGCCAGTAGTGTTTCGGGACTTAGGGCTCAGCCCCAGCATTTT
NA	TRBV28	NA	TRBJ1-2	CASTQQGYGYTF	TGTGCCAGCACCCAGCAGGGATATGGCTACACCTTC
NA	TRBV7-2	TRBD2	TRBJ2-6	CASSPGTSGGWVGANVLTF	TGTGCCAGCAGCCCCGGGACTAGCGGGGGTTGGGTTGGGGCCAACGTCCTGACTTTC
NA	TRBV14	NA	TRBJ2-2	CASSRLIAGTRRELFF	TGTGCCAGCAGCCGTCTTATAGCCGGGACACGTAGGGAGCTGTTTTTT
NA	TRBV21-1	NA	TRBJ1-5	CASSTSTGGIGNQPQHF	TGTGCCAGCAGCACCTCGACAGGGGGCATAGGCAATCAGCCCCAGCATTTT
NA	TRBV5-1	NA	TRBJ1-1	CASNTGWENTEAFF	TGCGCCAGCAATACAGGGTGGGAGAACACTGAAGCTTTCTTT
NA	TRBV7-3	NA	TRBJ2-3	CASSLIKSETQYF	TGTGCCAGCAGCTTAATAAAGTCGGAGACGCAGTATTTT
NA	TRBV30	NA	TRBJ1-2	CAWSQFYYGYTF	TGTGCCTGGAGTCAGTTCTACTATGGCTACACCTTC
NA	TRBV13	TRBD1	TRBJ1-3	CASSLGQGVYTIYF	TGTGCCAGCAGCTTGGGACAGGGGGTATACACCATATATTTT
NA	TRBV19	TRBD2	TRBJ2-5	CASRGRARETQYF	TGTGCCAGTAGGGGGAGGGCCAGGGAGACCCAGTACTTC
NA	TRBV3-1/TRBV3-2	NA	TRBJ2-7	CASSPSASSFAEQYF	TGTGCCAGCAGCCCCTCCGCTAGTTCGTTTGCCGAGCAGTACTTC
NA	TRBV4-2	NA	TRBJ2-5	CASSQDVAGETQYF	TGTGCCAGCAGCCAAGATGTGGCGGGGGAGACCCAGTACTTC
NA	TRBV6-5	TRBD2	TRBJ2-1	CASSSGTSGYNEQFF	TGTGCCAGCAGTTCCGGGACTAGCGGCTACAATGAGCAGTTCTTC
NA	TRBV28	NA	TRBJ1-5	CASQGNNQPQHF	TGTGCCAGCCAGGGGAACAATCAGCCCCAGCATTTT
few	TRBV25-1	TRBD2	TRBJ2-7	CASSSRWGGIRQYF	TGTGCCAGCTCCTCCAGGTGGGGAGGGATACGGCAGTACTTC
NA	TRBV28	NA	TRBJ1-1	CAGTTATEAFF	TGTGCCGGAACAACAGCAACTGAAGCTTTCTTT
NA	TRBV14	NA	TRBJ1-1	CASSQARSRNTEAFF	TGTGCCAGCAGCCAAGCGAGATCCCGGAACACTGAAGCTTTCTTT
few	TRBV19	NA	TRBJ2-6	CASNEPSGANVLTF	TGTGCCAGTAATGAGCCCTCTGGGGCCAACGTCCTGACTTTC
NA	TRBV7-2	TRBD2	TRBJ2-2	CASSFEVGGYTGELFF	TGTGCCAGCAGCTTTGAGGTGGGGGGGTACACCGGGGAGCTGTTTTTT
NA	TRBV2	NA	TRBJ1-2	CASKHPGRNYGYTF	TGTGCCAGCAAGCACCCAGGGCGAAACTATGGCTACACCTTC
NA	TRBV5-6	NA	TRBJ2-2	CASSLVRVSTGELFF	TGTGCCAGCAGCTTGGTCAGGGTCAGCACCGGGGAGCTGTTTTTT
NA	TRBV19	TRBD1	TRBJ1-5	CASRLGTGGNQPQHF	TGTGCCAGTAGATTAGGGACAGGGGGGAATCAGCCCCAGCATTTT
NA	TRBV5-6	TRBD1	TRBJ1-6	CASSWTGGASPLHF	TGTGCCAGCAGCTGGACAGGGGGCGCTTCACCCCTCCACTTT
few	TRBV7-3	NA	TRBJ1-1	CASSRLGGDTEAFF	TGTGCCAGCAGCCGCCTCGGCGGCGACACTGAAGCTTTCTTT